This T cell receptor (beta chain) was captured in a study of monozygotic twins with cystic fibrosis. Across the whole study: Library input was 2.5 to 3.5 micrograms of fragmented DNA, with approximately 15 PCR cycles.

This clone was observed a single time. The target antigen is unknown. This CDR3 comprises 14 residues. Per the germline V gene, CDR1 is SNHLY and CDR2 is FYNNEI. Trimming left V 3 bases short and J 3 bases short, with 9 bases between. Broader study findings: V usage most resembled the co-twin in 13 of 16 pairs. Low clonality (median roughly 0.009) suggested a mostly naive repertoire. Nucleotide-identical clonotype sharing was significantly higher within monozygotic CF twin pairs than between unrelated CF individuals.

The method was immunoSEQ multiplex PCR; TCRdb's version includes in-frame clones alone and lacks a portion of them. The repertoire holds tens of thousands of clones, with 75% to 90% as singletons. The material sequenced was blood. This TCR came from a girl aged 2 to 9 with cystic fibrosis. The rearrangement joins TRBV2 to TRBJ2-4; D is unresolved. CDR3 sequence (DNA): TGTGCCAGCAGTGACAGTCAATACAAAAACATTCAGTACTTC. Translation: CASSDSQYKNIQYF.